This T cell receptor beta chain was sequenced during a study of blood T cell repertoires in COVID-19. Clones were sequenced by immunoSEQ multiplex PCR, and TCRdb holds only the in-frame ones, with some missing. Of 280,000 or so clones in the sample, almost 90% are singletons; the top ten hold approximately 1.5%. Participant-given clinical history determined each cohort assignment. Germline V gene sequence: CDR1 WNHNN, CDR2 SYGVQD (reference sequence). This CDR3 contains 19 residues. V was pared by 5 bases and J by 0 bases, with 13 bases of the junction left unmatched. V and J are TRBV10-1 and TRBJ1-6, with TRBD1 matching over 7 bases. Sample: PBMCs or T cells enriched from blood (not recorded which). This receptor was identified in a woman younger than 30 with acute COVID-19. The DNA for the CDR3 is TGCGCCAGCAGTCGGGACAGTCCCCGACGTAGCTCCTATAATTCACCCCTCCACTTT. Translation gives CASSRDSPRRSSYNSPLHF.